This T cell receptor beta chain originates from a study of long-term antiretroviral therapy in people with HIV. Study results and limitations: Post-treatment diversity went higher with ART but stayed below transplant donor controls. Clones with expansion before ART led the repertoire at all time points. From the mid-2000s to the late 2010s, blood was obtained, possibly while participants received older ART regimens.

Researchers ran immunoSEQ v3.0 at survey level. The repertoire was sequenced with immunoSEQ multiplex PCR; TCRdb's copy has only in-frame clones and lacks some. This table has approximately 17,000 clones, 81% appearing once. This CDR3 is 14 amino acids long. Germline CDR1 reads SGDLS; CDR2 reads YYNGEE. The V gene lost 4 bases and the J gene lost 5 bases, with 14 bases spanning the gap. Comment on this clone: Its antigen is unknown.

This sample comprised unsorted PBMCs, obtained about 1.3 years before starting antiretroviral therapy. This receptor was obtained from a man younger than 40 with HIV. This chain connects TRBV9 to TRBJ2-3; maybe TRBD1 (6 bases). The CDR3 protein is CASSTRQGQDTQYF. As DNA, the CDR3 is TGTGCCAGCAGCACACGTCAGGGACAAGATACGCAGTATTTT.